This T cell receptor beta chain was identified during a study of blood T cells in healthy people across ages. This clonotype was recorded a few times. Using a J-beta primer mix together with a sample-barcoded 5' primer, a second PCR was run for about 7 to 12 cycles. Through a template-switch adaptor with 12 random nucleotides, each cDNA molecule received a tag. Individual samples furnished no less than 2.5 million CDR3-containing paired-end reads apiece. One entry per CDR3 protein results from TCRdb running MiXCR on the 5' RACE reads. The sample holds about 680,000 distinct CDR3 sequences, roughly 50% seen once. Peripheral blood from each donor was collected in a volume of approximately 9.5 milliliters. In each sample, at least 6 million PBMCs were isolated. The V and J ends lost 1 base and 2 bases, in that order; junction bases with no gene match: 2. The CDR3 spans 15 residues. CDR1 is SGDLS, CDR2 YYNGEE, per germline.

V gene TRBV9 combines with J gene TRBJ1-2; TRBD1 agrees at 10 bases. The material sequenced was blood. This TCR derives from a woman in her sixties in good health. CDR3 loop: CASSVRGQGNYGYTF. DNA for the CDR3: TGTGCCAGCAGCGTAAGGGGACAGGGGAACTATGGCTACACCTTC.